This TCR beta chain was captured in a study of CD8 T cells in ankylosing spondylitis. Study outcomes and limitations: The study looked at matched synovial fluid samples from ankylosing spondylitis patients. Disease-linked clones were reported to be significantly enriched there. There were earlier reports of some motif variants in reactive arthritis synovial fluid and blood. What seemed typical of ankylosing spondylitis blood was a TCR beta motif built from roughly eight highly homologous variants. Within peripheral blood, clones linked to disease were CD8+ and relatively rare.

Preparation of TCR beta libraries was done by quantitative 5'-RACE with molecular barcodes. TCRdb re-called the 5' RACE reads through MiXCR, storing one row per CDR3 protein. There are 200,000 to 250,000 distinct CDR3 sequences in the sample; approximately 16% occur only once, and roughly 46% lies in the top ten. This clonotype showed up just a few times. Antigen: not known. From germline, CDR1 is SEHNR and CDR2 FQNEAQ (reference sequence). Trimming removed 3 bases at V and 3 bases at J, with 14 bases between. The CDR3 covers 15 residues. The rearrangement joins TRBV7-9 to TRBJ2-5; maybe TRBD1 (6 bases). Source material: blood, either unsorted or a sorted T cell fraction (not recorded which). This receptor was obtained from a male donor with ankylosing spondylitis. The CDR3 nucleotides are TGTGCCAGCAGCTTGATTGAGCAGGGGAAAGAGACCCAGTACTTC. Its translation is CASSLIEQGKETQYF.